The 14 T cell receptor beta chains given below trace back to one sample, sequenced in a study of blood T cell repertoires in COVID-19 (dated by TCRdb to 2020 to 2021). The library relied on the immunoSEQ multiplex PCR assay. Not all clones reach the TCRdb copy of this immuneACCESS table, which keeps in-frame sequences only. Checked studies attribute under half of the gap to unresolved V genes and leave the rest unexplained. The sample table shows under 500,000 clones, and roughly 91% are seen once. Roughly 4.3% of the sample is taken by the ten largest. The sample comprised peripheral blood. Receptor source: a woman aged 30 to 39 with acute or convalescent COVID-19.

The V call is TRBV5-1, the J call TRBJ1-2; possible D gene TRBD1, 6 bases. The germline V gene has CDR1 SGHRS and CDR2 YFSETQ. CDR3 size: 14 residues. Trimming removed 1 base at V and 0 bases at J, with 7 bases between. CDR3 DNA: TGCGCCAGCAGCTTGACAGGGACTAACTATGGCTACACCTTC. Its protein is CASSLTGTNYGYTF.

This rearrangement joins TRBV24-1 to TRBJ2-2; 7 bases fit TRBD2. V was pared by 5 bases and J by 1 base, with 9 bases of the junction left unmatched. Germline V CDR1 and CDR2: KGHDR, SFDVKD. The CDR3 is 17 residues long. CDR3 in amino acids: CATSGEGRHMNTGELFF. In DNA form, the CDR3 reads TGTGCCACCAGTGGGGAGGGTAGGCACATGAACACCGGGGAGCTGTTTTTT.

The chain combines TRBV11-3 with TRBJ1-1, with a tentative D call TRBD1 (6 bases). This CDR3 has 13 amino acids. V was pared by 3 bases and J by 3 bases, with 8 bases between. The germline V gene encodes CDR1 SGHNT and CDR2 YENEEA. Written as DNA, the CDR3 is TGTGCCAGCAGCTTCAGGGGATACACTGAAGCTTTCTTT. As protein: CASSFRGYTEAFF.

In DNA form, the CDR3 reads TGTGCCAGCAGCCAGGCGGCCACGGATAATTCACCCCTCCACTTT. This codes for CASSQAATDNSPLHF. V and J are TRBV7-8 and TRBJ1-6; no clear D. The V and J ends lost 5 bases and 5 bases respectively, with 13 bases between them. From germline, CDR1 is SGHVS and CDR2 FQNEAQ. The CDR3 runs 15 residues.

V gene TRBV7-9 combines with J gene TRBJ2-3; TRBD2 matches at 7 bases. Looked up from germline, CDR1 is SEHNR and CDR2 is FQNEAQ (reference sequence). J lost 3 bases, V lost 5 bases, and 5 bases had no gene match. The CDR3 totals 14 residues. The CDR3 DNA follows: TGTGCCAGCAGCCGTCTAGCGGATACAGATACGCAGTATTTT. Residues: CASSRLADTDTQYF.

V and J are TRBV10-2 and TRBJ2-3; no reliable D call. Germline CDR1 is WSHSY and CDR2 is SAAADI. This CDR3 has 16 residues. Between the trimmed V and J ends, which lost 4 bases and 2 bases, there was a span of 16 bases. CDR3 sequence: CASSARGPTITDTQYF. DNA of the CDR3: TGCGCCAGCAGTGCACGAGGCCCCACTATCACAGATACGCAGTATTTT.

This clone was observed a single time. The chain combines TRBV2 with TRBJ2-1; TRBD1 might be the D (5 bases). CDR3 length: 14 residues. Between the trimmed V and J ends, which lost 6 bases and 4 bases, there was a span of 13 bases. Germline lookup yields CDR1 SNHLY and CDR2 FYNNEI. The CDR3 DNA follows: TGTGCCAGCAGCTTCAGGGTCGGATACAATGAGCAGTTCTTC. Amino acids: CASSFRVGYNEQFF.

The chain has TRBV9 and TRBJ1-3; 7 bases fit TRBD1. V gave up 0 bases and J gave up 3 bases; unmatched junction bases: 6. This CDR3 contains 16 residues. Germline values: CDR1 SGDLS, CDR2 YYNGEE. The CDR3 here is CASSVARTGDGNTIYF. DNA of the CDR3: TGTGCCAGCAGCGTAGCTCGGACAGGTGATGGAAACACCATATATTTT.

The chain has TRBV5-1 and TRBJ2-1; 11 bases match TRBD1. Trimming took 5 bases from V and 8 from J; bases not matched to a gene: 12. Germline V gene data show CDR1 as SGHRS and CDR2 as YFSETQ. This CDR3 comprises 16 residues. Here the CDR3 DNA reads TGCGCCAGCAGTTTTTTCCCGGGACAGGGGGATTATGAGCAGTTCTTC. This gives the protein CASSFFPGQGDYEQFF.

A few counts support this clone. The chain's CDR3 is CAISEVEGANSPLHF. CDR3 DNA: TGTGCCATCAGTGAAGTGGAAGGAGCGAATTCACCCCTCCACTTT. The chain is built from TRBV10-3 and TRBJ1-6; D gene ambiguous. Per germline, CDR1 ENHRY and CDR2 SYGVKD. The V and J ends lost 3 bases and 7 bases respectively, with 13 bases between them. This CDR3 spans 15 amino acids.

This clone was detected once. The J gene is TRBJ2-7, the V gene TRBV5-4; 12 nucleotides line up with TRBD2. V dropped 2 bases and J dropped 6; count of bases not matched to a gene: 6. Germline loops: CDR1 SGHNT, CDR2 YYREEE (reference sequence). The CDR3 has 15 amino acids. CDR3 bases: TGTGCCAGCAGCTTCAAACTAGCGGGGGGCCTCGAGCAGTACTTC. Translation: CASSFKLAGGLEQYF.

The chain recombines TRBV27 with TRBJ2-1; no clear D. V dropped 4 bases and J dropped 7 bases, with 8 bases sitting between them. The germline gives CDR1 MNHEY, CDR2 SMNVEV (reference sequence). The CDR3 is 12 residues long. CDR3: CASSSLRNEQFF. Written as DNA, the CDR3 is TGTGCCAGCAGTTCACTGAGGAATGAGCAGTTCTTC.

The chain is built from TRBV9 and TRBJ1-4; TRBD1 matches at 7 bases. Germline CDR1 is SGDLS and CDR2 is YYNGEE. V was pared by 4 bases and J by 8 bases, with 8 bases of the junction left unmatched. The length of the CDR3 is 14 residues. This CDR3 reads CASSFRGTSEKLFF. CDR3 bases: TGTGCCAGCAGCTTCAGGGGGACCTCCGAAAAACTGTTTTTT.

The chain uses TRBV3-1 (or the pseudogene TRBV3-2) and TRBJ1-1; a weak D match, TRBD1 (6 bases). CDR1 and CDR2 (germline): LGHDT, YNNKEL (reference sequence). This CDR3 spans 15 amino acids. The ends were cut back, 0 bases at V and 0 bases at J, with 8 bases in the middle. In DNA form, the CDR3 reads TGTGCCAGCAGCCAAGAAAACAGGGTGAACACTGAAGCTTTCTTT. It translates to CASSQENRVNTEAFF.